Following are 12 T cell receptor beta chains from one sample sequenced in a study of control samples from healthy donors and cancer patients. Clones were read by immunoSEQ multiplex PCR, and TCRdb kept only the in-frame ones, dropping some. The repertoire includes 150,000 to 200,000 clones, 90% of them detected once, and 1.3% to 1.5% sits in the top ten. The specimen was blood. Receptor source: a woman aged 50 to 60 in good health.

The chain employs TRBV28 and TRBJ1-4; D ambiguous. The ends were cut back, 2 bases at V and 8 bases at J, with 18 bases in the middle. Germline loops: CDR1 MDHEN, CDR2 SYDVKM. The CDR3 length is 16 residues. The CDR3 sequence is CASSLPGLALGEKLFF. The DNA for the CDR3 is TGTGCCAGCAGTTTACCCGGACTGGCCCTGGGGGAAAAACTGTTTTTT. Full variable domain (missing parts from reference TRBV28 and TRBJ1-4): DVKVTQSSRYLVKRTGEKVFLECVQDMDHENMFWYRQDPGLGLRLIYFSYDVKMKEKGDIPEGYSVSREKKERFSLILESASTNQTSMYLCASSLPGLALGEKLFFGSGTQLSVL.

The rearrangement joins TRBV11-2 to TRBJ1-2; 8 positions match TRBD1. The CDR3 has 17 amino acids. CDR1 and CDR2 from the germline V gene are SGHAT and FQNNGV. Losses at the gene ends were 5 bases for V and 2 bases for J; bases not matched to a gene: 13. The CDR3 region is CASSIRTGTFMNYGYTF. The CDR3 DNA is TGTGCCAGCAGCATCCGGACAGGGACTTTCATGAACTATGGCTACACCTTC. Using reference TRBV11-2 and TRBJ1-2 for the parts outside the CDR3, the full variable domain is EAGVAQSPRYKIIEKRQSVAFWCNPISGHATLYWYQQILGQGPKLLIQFQNNGVVDDSQLPKDRFSAERLKGVDSTLKIQPAKLEDSAVYLCASSIRTGTFMNYGYTFGSGTRLTVV.

This chain uses TRBV19 with TRBJ1-4, with D uncertain. V was shortened by 2 bases and J by 0 bases, with 13 bases between the two germline ends. This CDR3 has 17 residues. Germline lookup yields CDR1 LNHDA and CDR2 SQIVND (reference sequence). This chain's CDR3 is CASSINPSPATNEKLFF. The CDR3 DNA sequence: TGTGCCAGTAGTATAAACCCCTCCCCAGCAACTAATGAAAAACTGTTTTTT.

The rearrangement joins TRBV7-9 to TRBJ2-6; no reliable D call. Germline V gene lookup returns CDR1 SEHNR and CDR2 FQNEAQ (reference sequence). This CDR3 has 15 residues. V gave up 1 base and J gave up 5 bases, with 9 bases separating them. DNA of the CDR3: TGTGCCAGCAGCTTAGTGGGGTTTAGGGCCAACGTCCTGACTTTC. Protein product: CASSLVGFRANVLTF.

The chain combines TRBV10-3 with TRBJ1-4; D might be TRBD1 (5 bases). V lost 4 bases to trimming and J lost 7 bases, with 10 bases between them. Germline loops: CDR1 ENHRY, CDR2 SYGVKD. The CDR3 consists of 13 residues. The CDR3 DNA reads as TGTGCCATCAGTGCGGGGCCTGCTGAAAAACTGTTTTTT. Amino acid sequence: CAISAGPAEKLFF.

The genes are TRBV5-6 and TRBJ1-5; D perhaps matches TRBD1 (5 bases). The CDR3 is made up of 14 amino acids. V dropped 3 bases and J dropped 2 bases, with 9 bases sitting between them. CDR1 and CDR2 from the germline V gene are SGHDT and YYEEEE. This CDR3 reads CASSWGPGNQPQHF. The CDR3 DNA sequence: TGTGCCAGCAGCTGGGGACCAGGCAATCAGCCCCAGCATTTT.

The V call is TRBV6-2 or TRBV6-3, the J call TRBJ1-2; D remains ambiguous. Trimming cost V 0 bases and J 4 bases, with 12 bases left between them. CDR3 length: 15 amino acids. Per germline, CDR1 MNHEY and CDR2 SVGEGT. In DNA form, the CDR3 reads TGTGCCAGCAGTTACTCGGGCTTGGCGGCCTATGGCTACACCTTC. Translated: CASSYSGLAAYGYTF.

V and J are TRBV28 and TRBJ2-7; no clear D. Germline loops: CDR1 MDHEN, CDR2 SYDVKM. Trimming left V 3 bases short and J 5 bases short, with 5 bases between. This CDR3 is 11 amino acids long. DNA for the CDR3: TGTGCCAGCAGTTTTTACAACGAGCAGTACTTC. This codes for CASSFYNEQYF. The whole variable domain, remainder taken from reference TRBV28 and TRBJ2-7, is DVKVTQSSRYLVKRTGEKVFLECVQDMDHENMFWYRQDPGLGLRLIYFSYDVKMKEKGDIPEGYSVSREKKERFSLILESASTNQTSMYLCASSFYNEQYFGPGTRLTVT.

V and J are TRBV3-1 (or the pseudogene TRBV3-2) and TRBJ2-7, with D unclear. The CDR3 is made up of 14 amino acids. Germline CDR1 is LGHDT and CDR2 is YNNKEL (reference sequence). Trimming left V 2 bases short and J 5 bases short, with 13 bases between. CDR3 in DNA: TGTGCCAGCAGCCAAATACAGCTAGGGCACGAGCAGTACTTC. Protein product: CASSQIQLGHEQYF.

This clone was picked up a small number of times. The rearrangement links TRBV6-2 or TRBV6-3 to TRBJ2-4; 7 bases fit TRBD2. Germline assignment: CDR1 MNHEY and CDR2 SVGEGT. Trimming cost V 2 bases and J 0 bases; bases outside gene matches: 13. The CDR3 runs 19 residues. As DNA, the CDR3 is TGTGCCAGCAGTTACCCAGGAGGGCTAGCGGCCCCAGCCAAAAACATTCAGTACTTC. Amino acid sequence: CASSYPGGLAAPAKNIQYF.

The chain is built from TRBV28 and TRBJ1-1; D remains unclear. V shed 2 bases and J shed 1 base, with 2 bases lying between them. This CDR3 has 12 residues. The germline V gene has CDR1 MDHEN and CDR2 SYDVKM. The CDR3 DNA reads as TGTGCCAGCAGTTTAAGGAACACTGAAGCTTTCTTT. Its translation: CASSLRNTEAFF. Looking up the rest from reference TRBV28 and TRBJ1-1 gives the full variable domain: DVKVTQSSRYLVKRTGEKVFLECVQDMDHENMFWYRQDPGLGLRLIYFSYDVKMKEKGDIPEGYSVSREKKERFSLILESASTNQTSMYLCASSLRNTEAFFGQGTRLTVV.

This sequence joins TRBV20-1 and TRBJ2-5; 7 bases are shared with TRBD1. Losses at the gene ends were 6 bases for V and 7 bases for J; bases not matched to a gene: 5. The CDR3 contains 11 residues. The germline gives CDR1 DFQATT, CDR2 SNEGSKA (reference sequence). CDR3 loop: CSAHNRGTQYF. DNA for the CDR3: TGCAGTGCCCATAACAGGGGGACCCAGTACTTC.